Given below is one T cell receptor (beta chain) in context. The antigen it binds to is not known. No much larger clone is present one base from it, and per-base qualities are unavailable. The data were taken from a study of T cells after posttransplantation cyclophosphamide (dated by TCRdb to the mid-2010s). General notes on the study: Using TRB sequencing, the study followed how the T cell repertoire reconstituted after myeloablative bone marrow transplantation in which posttransplantation cyclophosphamide served as GVHD prophylaxis. Samples from 35 PTCy-treated patients, along with samples from around 16 of their related bone marrow donors, underwent antigen receptor sequencing. Blood from every one of the 30 or so PTCy patients who had 1-year posttransplant specimens underwent TRB sequencing. Up to 3 additional blood samples from 2 to 5.2 years after transplant were also TRB-sequenced in 3 patients, as was pretransplant blood from several patients. Because TRA and TRB clonality correlated tightly in roughly nine samples, the subsequent TCR analyses were limited to TRB only. Public TRB sequences were checked against a database of over 3,600 sequences associated with responses to pathogens, tumor antigens, self-antigens and alloantigens.

Related bone marrow donors provided peripheral blood samples on the day of marrow donation. Mononuclear cells from peripheral blood and bone marrow were separated by Ficoll-Hypaque density centrifugation and then cryopreserved. V lost 0 bases and J lost 8 bases; the stretch between them is 10 bases long. Via the germline V gene, CDR1 is LGHNA and CDR2 YSLEER. Counted from cysteine to phenylalanine, this CDR3 has 14 amino acids. Only the CDR3 DNA is retained, 42 bases long and in frame from the first base. What the research found in general, with its limitations: The TRB repertoires of T cells infiltrating skin or GI tract showed only limited overlap with the TRB repertoires of T cells in blood. At 1-2 months, donor-recipient similarity was low but rose over the first year, and the later blood repertoires were often dominated by donor CD8+ memory clones. Across 45 patients, recipient CMV seropositivity and CMV reactivation were highly associated with TRB clonality; PTCy diversity was similar to CNI/methotrexate controls.

Genomic DNA was used for TRB sequencing, which was performed with the immunoSEQ assay at survey resolution or with the hsTCRB kit. Concerning the study's data processing: Initial read processing used immunoSEQ software, and repertoire analyses used the LymphoSeq R package. Clonality was computed as 1 minus normalized Shannon entropy, and a Gini coefficient was also calculated for each TRB dataset. To infer phenotypes in unsorted samples, TRB sequences from sorted subsets of the recipient or donor were mapped onto unsorted samples from the same recipient. In its TCRdb copy, this immuneACCESS table keeps in-frame sequences only and misses some clones. Where compared with another copy, unresolved V genes explain less than half of these, and the others have no known cause. V, J and clone size reflect that table, while D and trimming were determined from the DNA. Across this sample there are some 66,000 clones, with around 93% seen only once. The ten largest clones add up to 3% of the sample.

The V and J segments used are TRBV4-3 and TRBJ1-4; TRBD1 is possibly the D segment (6 matching bases). The sequenced sample was PBMCs. This sequence originates from a woman aged 25 to 39 in good health and a related stem cell transplant donor. The bases read TGCGCCAGCAGCCAAGACTCAGGGGTAGAAAAACTGTTTTTT. It translates to CASSQDSGVEKLFF.